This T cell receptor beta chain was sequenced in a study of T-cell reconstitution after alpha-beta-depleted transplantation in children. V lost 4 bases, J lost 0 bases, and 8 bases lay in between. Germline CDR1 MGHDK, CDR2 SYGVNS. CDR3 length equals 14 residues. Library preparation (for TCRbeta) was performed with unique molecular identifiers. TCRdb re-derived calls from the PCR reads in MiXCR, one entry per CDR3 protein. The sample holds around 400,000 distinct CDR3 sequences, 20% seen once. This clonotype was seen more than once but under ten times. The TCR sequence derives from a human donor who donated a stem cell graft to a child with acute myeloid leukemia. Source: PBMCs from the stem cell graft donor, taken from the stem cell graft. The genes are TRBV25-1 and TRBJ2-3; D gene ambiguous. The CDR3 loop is CASSGQSSTDTQYF. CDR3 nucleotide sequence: TGTGCCAGCAGTGGTCAGTCTAGCACAGATACGCAGTATTTT.